The present T cell receptor (beta chain) was sequenced within a study of naive and memory T cell subsets. Study-level points and caveats: No ground truth validated the naive and memory repertoire findings. Over 95% of naive TCR sequences appeared only once after error correction, unlike memory subsets.

This clonotype was recorded many times. Its target is unknown. Four subsets defined by CD45RA and CD27 were sorted after CD3, CD4, CD8 and live/dead staining. An equimolar mix of two oligonucleotides served as the beta constant-region primer for TRBC1 and TRBC2. Ligated cDNA was amplified by four rounds of PCR with nested alpha and beta constant-region primers and SP2. TCRdb re-called the UMI-ligation and nested PCR reads through MiXCR, storing one row per CDR3 protein. The data hold 70,000 to 95,000 distinct CDR3 sequences, with approximately 6.5% observed a single time. Germline assignment: CDR1 LGHDT and CDR2 YNNKEL (reference sequence). This CDR3 spans 15 amino acids. V lost 4 bases and J lost 0, with 12 bases in between.

The source is a human donor in good health. This chain uses TRBV3-1 with TRBJ1-2; D is uncertain. Sequences were obtained from central memory CD4+ T cells from blood. The CDR3 loop is CASSLNQAANYGYTF. The CDR3 coding sequence is TGTGCCAGCAGCCTGAATCAGGCCGCTAACTATGGCTACACCTTC.